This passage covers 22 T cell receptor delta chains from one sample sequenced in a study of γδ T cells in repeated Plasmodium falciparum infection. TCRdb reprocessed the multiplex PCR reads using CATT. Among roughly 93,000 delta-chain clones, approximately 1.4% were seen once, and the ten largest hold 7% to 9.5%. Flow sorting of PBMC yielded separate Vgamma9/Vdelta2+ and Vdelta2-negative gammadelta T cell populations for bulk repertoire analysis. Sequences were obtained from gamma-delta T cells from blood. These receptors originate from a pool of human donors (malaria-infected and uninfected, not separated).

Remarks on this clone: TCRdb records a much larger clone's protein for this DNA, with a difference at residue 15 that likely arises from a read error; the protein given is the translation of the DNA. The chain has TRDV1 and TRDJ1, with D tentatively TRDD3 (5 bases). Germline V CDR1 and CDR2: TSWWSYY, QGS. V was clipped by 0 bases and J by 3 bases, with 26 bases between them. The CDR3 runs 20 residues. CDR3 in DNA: TGTGCTCTTGGGGAACTTATTTTAGACTGGCCTCAAGAGGACGCCGATAAACTCATCTTT. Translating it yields CALGELILDWPQEDADKLIF.

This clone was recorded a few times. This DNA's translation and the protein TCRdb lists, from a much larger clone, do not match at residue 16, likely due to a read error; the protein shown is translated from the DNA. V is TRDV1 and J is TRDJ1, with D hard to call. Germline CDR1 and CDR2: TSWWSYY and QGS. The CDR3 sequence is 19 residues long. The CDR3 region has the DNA TGTGCTCTTGGGGAACTAGTAAACAAGGCCCAAGAGCGAGGCGATAGACTCATCTTT. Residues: CALGELVNKAQERGDRLIF.

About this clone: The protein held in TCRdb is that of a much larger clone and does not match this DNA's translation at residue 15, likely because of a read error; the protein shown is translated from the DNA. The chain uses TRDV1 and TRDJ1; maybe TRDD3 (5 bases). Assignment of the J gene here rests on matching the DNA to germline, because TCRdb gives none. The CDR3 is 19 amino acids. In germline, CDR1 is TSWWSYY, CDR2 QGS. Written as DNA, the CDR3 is TGTGCTCTTGGGGCTATTCGATGGCGGTTCTGGGAACACACCGGTAAACTCATCTTT. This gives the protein CALGAIRWRFWEHTGKLIF.

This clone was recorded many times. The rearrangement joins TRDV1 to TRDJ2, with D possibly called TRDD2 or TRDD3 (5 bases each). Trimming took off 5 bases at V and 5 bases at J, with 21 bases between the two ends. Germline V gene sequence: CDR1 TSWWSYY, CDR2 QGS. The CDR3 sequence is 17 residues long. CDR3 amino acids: CALGSRGGPYPTAQLFF. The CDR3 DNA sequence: TGTGCTCTTGGGTCCCGGGGGGGGCCCTACCCCACAGCACAACTCTTCTTT.

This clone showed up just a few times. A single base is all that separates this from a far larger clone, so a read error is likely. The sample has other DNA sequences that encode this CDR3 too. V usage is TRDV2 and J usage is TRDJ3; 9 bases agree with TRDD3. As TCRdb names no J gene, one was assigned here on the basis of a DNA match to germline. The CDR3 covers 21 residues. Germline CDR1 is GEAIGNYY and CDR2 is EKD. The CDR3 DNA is TGTGCCTGCGACACCGTACTGGGGGACCAAAACTCCTCCTGGGACACCCGACAGATGTTTTTC. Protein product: CACDTVLGDQNSSWDTRQMFF.

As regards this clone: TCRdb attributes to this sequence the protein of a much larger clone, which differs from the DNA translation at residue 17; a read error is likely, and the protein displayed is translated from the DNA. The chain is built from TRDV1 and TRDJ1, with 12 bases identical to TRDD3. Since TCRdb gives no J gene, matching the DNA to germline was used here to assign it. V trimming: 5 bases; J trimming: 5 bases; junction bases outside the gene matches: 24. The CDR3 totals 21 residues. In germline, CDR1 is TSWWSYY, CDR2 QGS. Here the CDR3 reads CALGSNQGAILRLGDTDKLIF. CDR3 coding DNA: TGTGCTCTTGGGTCAAACCAGGGGGCAATCCTACGTCTGGGGGATACGGATAAACTCATCTTT.

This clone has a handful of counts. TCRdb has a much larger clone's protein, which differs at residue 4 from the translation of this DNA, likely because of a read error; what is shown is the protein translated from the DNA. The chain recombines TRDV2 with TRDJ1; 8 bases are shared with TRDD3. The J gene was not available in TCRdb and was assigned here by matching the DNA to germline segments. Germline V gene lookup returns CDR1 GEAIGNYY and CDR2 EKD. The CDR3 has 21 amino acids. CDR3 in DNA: TGTGCCTGTAACACCGTTCCCGGTGCTGGGGGAGGAACGGGTAGCACCGATAAACTCATCTTT. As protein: CACNTVPGAGGGTGSTDKLIF.

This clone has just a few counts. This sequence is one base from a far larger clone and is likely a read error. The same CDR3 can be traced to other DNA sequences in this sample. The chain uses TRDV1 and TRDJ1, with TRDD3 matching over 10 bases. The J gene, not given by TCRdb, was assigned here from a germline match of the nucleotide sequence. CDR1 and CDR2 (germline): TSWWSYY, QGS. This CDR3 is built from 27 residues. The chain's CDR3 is CALGELVFLQSGGYHLRLAYRTDKLIF. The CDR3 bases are TGTGCCCTTGGGGAACTAGTCTTCCTACAATCTGGGGGATATCACCTCCGACTGGCGTATCGTACCGATAAACTCATCTTT.

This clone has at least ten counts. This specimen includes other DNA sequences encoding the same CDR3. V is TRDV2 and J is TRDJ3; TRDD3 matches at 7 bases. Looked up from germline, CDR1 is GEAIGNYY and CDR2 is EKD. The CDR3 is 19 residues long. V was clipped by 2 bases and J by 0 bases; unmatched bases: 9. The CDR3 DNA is TGTGCCTGTGACAAGGCTGGGGGGATCGGCTCCTGGGACACCCGACAGATGTTTTTC. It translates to CACDKAGGIGSWDTRQMFF.

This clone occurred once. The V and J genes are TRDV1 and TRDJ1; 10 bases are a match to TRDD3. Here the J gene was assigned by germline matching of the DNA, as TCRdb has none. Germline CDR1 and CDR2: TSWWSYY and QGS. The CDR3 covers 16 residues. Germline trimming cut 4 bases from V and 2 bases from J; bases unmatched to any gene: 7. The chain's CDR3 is CALGGLGDKRTDKLIF. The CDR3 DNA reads TGTGCTCTTGGGGGGCTGGGGGATAAGAGGACCGATAAACTCATCTTT.

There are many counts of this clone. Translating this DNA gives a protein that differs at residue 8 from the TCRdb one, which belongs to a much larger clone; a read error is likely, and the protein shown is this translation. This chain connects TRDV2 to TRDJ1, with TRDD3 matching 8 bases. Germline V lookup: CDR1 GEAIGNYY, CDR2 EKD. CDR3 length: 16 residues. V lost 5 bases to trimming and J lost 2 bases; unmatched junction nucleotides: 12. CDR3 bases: TGTGCCTGTGTGGGACTGGGGGGTACGGGTACCGATAAACTCATCTTT. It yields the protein CACVGLGGTGTDKLIF.

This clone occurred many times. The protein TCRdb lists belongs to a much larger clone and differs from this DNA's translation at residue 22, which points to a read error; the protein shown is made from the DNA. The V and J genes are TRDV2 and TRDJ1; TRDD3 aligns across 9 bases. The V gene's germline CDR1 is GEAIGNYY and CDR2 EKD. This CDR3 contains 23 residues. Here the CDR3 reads CACDNRFPKEPWLGDSYTDKLTF. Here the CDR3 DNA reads TGTGCCTGTGACAACCGGTTTCCTAAAGAACCTTGGCTGGGGGATTCGTACACCGATAAACTCACCTTT.

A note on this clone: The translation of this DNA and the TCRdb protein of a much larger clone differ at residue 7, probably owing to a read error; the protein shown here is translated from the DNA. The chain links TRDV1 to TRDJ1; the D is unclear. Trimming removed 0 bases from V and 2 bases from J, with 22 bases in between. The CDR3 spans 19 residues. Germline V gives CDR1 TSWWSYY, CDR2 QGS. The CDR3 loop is CALGELWYPFSPDTDKLIF. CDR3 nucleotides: TGTGCTCTTGGGGAACTCTGGTACCCTTTTTCCCCGGATACCGATAAACTCATCTTT.

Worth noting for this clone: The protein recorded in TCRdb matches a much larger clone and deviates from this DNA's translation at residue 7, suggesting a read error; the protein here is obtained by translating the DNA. CDR3 in amino acids: CALGELSLLLLTGRYTDKLIF. In nucleotides, the CDR3 is TGTGCTCTTGGGGAACTGAGCCTCCTCCTTCTTACGGGGAGGTACACCGATAAACTCATCTTT. V usage is TRDV1 and J usage is TRDJ1; either TRDD2 or TRDD3 may supply D (5 bases each). No J gene was available from TCRdb, and it was assigned here by a germline match of the DNA. Trimming removed 0 bases at V and 0 bases at J, with 26 bases between. The CDR3 has 21 residues. In germline, CDR1 is TSWWSYY, CDR2 QGS.

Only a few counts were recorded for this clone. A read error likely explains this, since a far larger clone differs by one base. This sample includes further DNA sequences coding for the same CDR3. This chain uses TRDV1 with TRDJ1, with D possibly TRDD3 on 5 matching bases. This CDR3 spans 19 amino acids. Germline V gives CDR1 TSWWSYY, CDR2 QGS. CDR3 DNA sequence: TGTGCTCTTGGGCCCCAGGGATCTCGGACCCTGGGCTGGACCGATAAGCTCATCTTT. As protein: CALGPQGSRTLGWTDKLIF.

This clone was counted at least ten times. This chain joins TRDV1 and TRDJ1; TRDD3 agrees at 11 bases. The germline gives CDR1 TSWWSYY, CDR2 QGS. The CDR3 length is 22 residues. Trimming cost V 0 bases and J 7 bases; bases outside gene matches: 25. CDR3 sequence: CALGELRLPLMGWGIRLIKLIF. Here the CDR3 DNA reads TGTGCTCTTGGGGAACTACGGCTTCCCCTCATGGGGTGGGGGATACGCCTCATTAAACTCATCTTT.

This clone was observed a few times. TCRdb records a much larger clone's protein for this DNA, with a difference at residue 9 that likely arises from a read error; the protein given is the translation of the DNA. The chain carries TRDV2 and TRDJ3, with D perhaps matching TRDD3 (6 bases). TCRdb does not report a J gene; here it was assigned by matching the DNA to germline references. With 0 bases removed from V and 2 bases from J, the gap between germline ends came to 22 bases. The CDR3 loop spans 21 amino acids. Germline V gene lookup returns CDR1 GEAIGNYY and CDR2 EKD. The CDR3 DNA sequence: TGTGCCTGTGACACCCGGCGCACTGAGGGATATGGCGCCTGGGACACCCGACAGATGTTTTTC. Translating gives CACDTRRTEGYGAWDTRQMFF.

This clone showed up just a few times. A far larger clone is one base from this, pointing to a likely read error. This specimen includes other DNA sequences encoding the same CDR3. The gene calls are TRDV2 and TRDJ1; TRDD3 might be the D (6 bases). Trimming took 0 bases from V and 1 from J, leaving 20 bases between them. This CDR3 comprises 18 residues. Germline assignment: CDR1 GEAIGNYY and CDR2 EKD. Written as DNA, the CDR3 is TGTGCCTGTGACACCCTTTCTCCAAGAGATACGGGCACCGATAAACTCATCTTT. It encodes CACDTLSPRDTGTDKLIF.

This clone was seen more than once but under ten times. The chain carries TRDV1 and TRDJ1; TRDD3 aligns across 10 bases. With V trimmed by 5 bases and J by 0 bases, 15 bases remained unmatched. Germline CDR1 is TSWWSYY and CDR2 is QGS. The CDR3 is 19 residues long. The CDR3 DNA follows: TGTGCTCTTGGGTTACGACTTCACTACTGGGGGATCAACACCGATAAACTCATCTTT. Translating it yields CALGLRLHYWGINTDKLIF.

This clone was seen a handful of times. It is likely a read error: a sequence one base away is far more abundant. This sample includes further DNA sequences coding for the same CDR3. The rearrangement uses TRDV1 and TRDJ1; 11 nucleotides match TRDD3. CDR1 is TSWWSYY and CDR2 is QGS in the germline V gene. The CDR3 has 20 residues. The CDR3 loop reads CALGEAWGTGGYWSTDKLIF. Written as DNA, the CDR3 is TGCGCTCTTGGGGAAGCGTGGGGAACTGGGGGATATTGGAGCACCGATAAACTCATCTTT.

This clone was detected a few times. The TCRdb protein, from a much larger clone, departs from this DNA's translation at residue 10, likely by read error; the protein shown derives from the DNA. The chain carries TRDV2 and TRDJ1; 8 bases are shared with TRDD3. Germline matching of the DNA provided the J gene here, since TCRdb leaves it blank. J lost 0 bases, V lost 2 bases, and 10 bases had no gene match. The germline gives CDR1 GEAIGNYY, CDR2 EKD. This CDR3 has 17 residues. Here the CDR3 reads CACDMVAGGGHTDKLIF. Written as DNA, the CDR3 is TGTGCCTGTGACATGGTGGCTGGGGGAGGCCACACCGATAAACTCATCTTT.

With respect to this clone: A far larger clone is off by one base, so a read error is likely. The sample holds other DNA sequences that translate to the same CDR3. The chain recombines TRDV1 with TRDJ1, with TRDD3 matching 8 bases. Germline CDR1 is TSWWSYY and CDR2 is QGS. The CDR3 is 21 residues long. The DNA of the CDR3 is TGCGCTCTTGGGGAACCCGCCTACGACACTCCTACTGGGGGGTACACCGATAAACTCATCTTT. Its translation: CALGEPAYDTPTGGYTDKLIF.